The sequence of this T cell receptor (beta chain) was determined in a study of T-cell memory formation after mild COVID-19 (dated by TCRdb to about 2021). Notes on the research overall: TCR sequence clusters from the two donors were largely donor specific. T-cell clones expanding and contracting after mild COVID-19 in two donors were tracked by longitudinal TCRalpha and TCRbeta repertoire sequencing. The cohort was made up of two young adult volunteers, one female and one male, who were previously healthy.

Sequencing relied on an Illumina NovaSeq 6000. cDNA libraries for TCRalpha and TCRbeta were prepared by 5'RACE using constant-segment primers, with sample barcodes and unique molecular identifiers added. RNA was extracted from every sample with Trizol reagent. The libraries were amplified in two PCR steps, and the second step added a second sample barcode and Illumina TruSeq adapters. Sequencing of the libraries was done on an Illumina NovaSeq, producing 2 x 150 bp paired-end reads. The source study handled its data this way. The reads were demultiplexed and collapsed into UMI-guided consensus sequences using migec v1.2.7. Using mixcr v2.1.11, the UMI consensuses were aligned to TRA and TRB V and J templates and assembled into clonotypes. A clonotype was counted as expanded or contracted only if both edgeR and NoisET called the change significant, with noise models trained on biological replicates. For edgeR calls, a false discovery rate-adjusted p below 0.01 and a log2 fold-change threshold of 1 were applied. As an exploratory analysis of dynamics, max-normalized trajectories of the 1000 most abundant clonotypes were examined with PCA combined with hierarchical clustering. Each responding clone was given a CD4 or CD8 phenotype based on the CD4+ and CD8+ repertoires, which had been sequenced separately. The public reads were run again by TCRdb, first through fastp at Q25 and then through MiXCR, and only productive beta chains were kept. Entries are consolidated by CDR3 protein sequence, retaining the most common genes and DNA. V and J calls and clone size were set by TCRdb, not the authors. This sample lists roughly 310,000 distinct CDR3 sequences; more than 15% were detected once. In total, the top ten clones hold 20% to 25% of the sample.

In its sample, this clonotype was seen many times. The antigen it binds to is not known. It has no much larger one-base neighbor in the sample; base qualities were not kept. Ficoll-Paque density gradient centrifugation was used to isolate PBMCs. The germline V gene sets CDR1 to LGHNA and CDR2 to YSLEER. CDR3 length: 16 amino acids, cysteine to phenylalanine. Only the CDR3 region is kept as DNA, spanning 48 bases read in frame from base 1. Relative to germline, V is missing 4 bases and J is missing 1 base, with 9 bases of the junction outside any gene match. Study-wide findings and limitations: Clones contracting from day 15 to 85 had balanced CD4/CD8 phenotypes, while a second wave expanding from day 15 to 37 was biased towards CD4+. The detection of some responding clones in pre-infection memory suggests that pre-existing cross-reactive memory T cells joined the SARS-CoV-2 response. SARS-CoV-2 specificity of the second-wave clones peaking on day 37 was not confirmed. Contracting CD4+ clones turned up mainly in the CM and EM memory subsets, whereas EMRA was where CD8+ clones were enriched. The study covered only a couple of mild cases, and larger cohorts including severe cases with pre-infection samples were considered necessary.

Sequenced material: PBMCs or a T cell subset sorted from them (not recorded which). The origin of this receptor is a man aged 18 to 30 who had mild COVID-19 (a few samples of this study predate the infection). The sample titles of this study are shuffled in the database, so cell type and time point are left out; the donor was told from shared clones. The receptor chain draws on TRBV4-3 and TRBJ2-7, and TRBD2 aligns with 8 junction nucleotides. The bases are TGCGCCAGCAGCCCCCTAAGGGCTAGCGGGTCCTACGAGCAGTACTTC. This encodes CASSPLRASGSYEQYF.